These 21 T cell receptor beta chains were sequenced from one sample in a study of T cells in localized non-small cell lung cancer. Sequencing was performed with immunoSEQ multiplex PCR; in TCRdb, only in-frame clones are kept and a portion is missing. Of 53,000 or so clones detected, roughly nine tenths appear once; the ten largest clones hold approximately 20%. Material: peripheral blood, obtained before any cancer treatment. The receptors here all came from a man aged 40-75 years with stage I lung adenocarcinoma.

For the CDR3, the DNA is TGTGCCACCAGCAGAGGGCGCAATCAGCCCCAGCATTTT. Its protein product is CATSRGRNQPQHF. The chain joins TRBV15 to TRBJ1-5; D remains unclear. Germline V gives CDR1 LNHNV, CDR2 YYDKDF (reference sequence). V dropped 1 base and J dropped 2 bases, with 3 bases sitting between them. The CDR3 contains 13 residues.

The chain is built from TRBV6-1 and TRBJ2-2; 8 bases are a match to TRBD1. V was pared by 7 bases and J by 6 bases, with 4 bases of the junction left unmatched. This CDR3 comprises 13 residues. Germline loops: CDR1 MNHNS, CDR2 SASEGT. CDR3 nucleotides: TGTGCCAGCAAGGACAGGGAGGCCGGGGAGCTGTTTTTT. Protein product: CASKDREAGELFF.

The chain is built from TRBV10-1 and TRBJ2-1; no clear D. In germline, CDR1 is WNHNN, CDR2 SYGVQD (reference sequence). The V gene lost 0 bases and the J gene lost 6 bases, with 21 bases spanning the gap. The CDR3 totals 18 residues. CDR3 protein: CASSESEGCSKERNEQFF. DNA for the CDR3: TGCGCCAGCAGTGAGTCGGAAGGGTGTAGTAAGGAGCGCAATGAGCAGTTCTTC.

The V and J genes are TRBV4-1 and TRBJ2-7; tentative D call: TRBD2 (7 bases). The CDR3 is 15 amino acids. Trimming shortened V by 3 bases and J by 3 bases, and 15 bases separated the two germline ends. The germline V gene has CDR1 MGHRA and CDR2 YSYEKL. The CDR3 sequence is CASSQGHSGGYEQYF. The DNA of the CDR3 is TGCGCCAGCAGCCAGGGACACTCGGGGGGCTACGAGCAGTACTTC.

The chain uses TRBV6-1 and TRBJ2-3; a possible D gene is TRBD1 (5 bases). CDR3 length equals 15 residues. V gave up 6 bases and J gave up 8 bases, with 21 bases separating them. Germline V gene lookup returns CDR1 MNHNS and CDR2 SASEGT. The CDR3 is CASSLVPEGVGTQYF. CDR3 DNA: TGTGCCAGCAGCTTAGTCCCGGAAGGGGTGGGTACGCAGTATTTT.

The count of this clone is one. As DNA, the CDR3 is TGTGCCAGCACCCGAAAGCGCGACTTCGGGGCCAACGTCCTGACTTTC. Translation: CASTRKRDFGANVLTF. The rearrangement joins TRBV5-8 to TRBJ2-6; no definite D call. V dropped 6 bases and J dropped 4 bases, with 17 bases sitting between them. The V gene's germline CDR1 is SGHTS and CDR2 YDEGEE. CDR3 length equals 16 residues.

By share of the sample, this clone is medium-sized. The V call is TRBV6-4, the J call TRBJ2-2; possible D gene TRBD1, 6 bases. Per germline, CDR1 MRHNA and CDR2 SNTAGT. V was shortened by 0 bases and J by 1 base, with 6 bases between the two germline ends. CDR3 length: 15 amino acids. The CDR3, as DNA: TGTGCCAGCAGTGACTCGGGACAGAACACCGGGGAGCTGTTTTTT. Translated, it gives CASSDSGQNTGELFF.

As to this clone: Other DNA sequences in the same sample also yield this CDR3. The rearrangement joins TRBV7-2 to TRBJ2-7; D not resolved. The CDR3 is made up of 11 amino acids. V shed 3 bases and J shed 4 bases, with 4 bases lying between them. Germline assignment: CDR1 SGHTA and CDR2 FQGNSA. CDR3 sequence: CASSFSYEQYF. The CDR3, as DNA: TGTGCCAGCAGCTTTTCGTACGAGCAGTACTTC.

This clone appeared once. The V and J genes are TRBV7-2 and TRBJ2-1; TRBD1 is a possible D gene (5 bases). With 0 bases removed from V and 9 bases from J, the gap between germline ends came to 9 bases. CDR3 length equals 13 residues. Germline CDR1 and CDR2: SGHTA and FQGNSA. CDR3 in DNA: TGTGCCAGCAGCTTAGCCGGAAGGGGTGAGCAGTTCTTC. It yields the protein CASSLAGRGEQFF.

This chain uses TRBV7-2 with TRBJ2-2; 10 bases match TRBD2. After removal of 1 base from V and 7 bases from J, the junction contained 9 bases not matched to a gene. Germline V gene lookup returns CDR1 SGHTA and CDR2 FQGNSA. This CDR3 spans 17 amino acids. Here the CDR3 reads CASSLGRSSGRIGELFF. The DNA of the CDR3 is TGTGCCAGCAGCTTAGGACGTAGTAGCGGGAGGATCGGGGAGCTGTTTTTT.

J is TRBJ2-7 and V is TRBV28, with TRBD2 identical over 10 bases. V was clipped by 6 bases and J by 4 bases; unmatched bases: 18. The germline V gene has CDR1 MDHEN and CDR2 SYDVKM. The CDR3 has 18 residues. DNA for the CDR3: TGTGCCAGCAGCTCCGCTACGAGGCTACTAGCGGGAAGGTACGAGCAGTACTTC. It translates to CASSSATRLLAGRYEQYF.

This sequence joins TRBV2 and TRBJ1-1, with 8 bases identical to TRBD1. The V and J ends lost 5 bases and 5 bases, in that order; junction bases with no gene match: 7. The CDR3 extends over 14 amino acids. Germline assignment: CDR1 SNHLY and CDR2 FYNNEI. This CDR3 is CASSFQGARTEAFF. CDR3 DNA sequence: TGTGCCAGCAGTTTTCAGGGGGCGCGTACTGAAGCTTTCTTT.

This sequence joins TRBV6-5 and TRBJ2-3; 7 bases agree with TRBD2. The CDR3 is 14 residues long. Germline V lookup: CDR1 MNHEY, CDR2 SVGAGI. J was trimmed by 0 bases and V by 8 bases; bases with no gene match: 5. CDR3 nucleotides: TGTGCCAGCGTATCTAGCGGTAGCACAGATACGCAGTATTTT. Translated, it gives CASVSSGSTDTQYF.

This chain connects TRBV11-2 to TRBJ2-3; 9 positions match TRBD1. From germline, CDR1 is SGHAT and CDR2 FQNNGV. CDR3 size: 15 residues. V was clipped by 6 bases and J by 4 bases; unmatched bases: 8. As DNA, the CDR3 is TGTGCCAGCAGGGCCGCCGGGACAGGGCCAGATACGCAGTATTTT. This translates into CASRAAGTGPDTQYF.

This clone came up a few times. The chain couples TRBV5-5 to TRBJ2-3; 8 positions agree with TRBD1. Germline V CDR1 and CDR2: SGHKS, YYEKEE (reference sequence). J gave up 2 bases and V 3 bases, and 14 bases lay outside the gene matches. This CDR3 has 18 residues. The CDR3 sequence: CASSYPFLGQGSTDTQYF. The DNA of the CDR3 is TGTGCCAGCAGCTACCCATTCCTCGGACAGGGCTCCACAGATACGCAGTATTTT.

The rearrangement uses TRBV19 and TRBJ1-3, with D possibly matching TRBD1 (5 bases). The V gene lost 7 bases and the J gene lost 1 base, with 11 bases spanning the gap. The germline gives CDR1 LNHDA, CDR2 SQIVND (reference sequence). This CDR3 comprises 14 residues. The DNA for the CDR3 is TGTGCCAGTACCCCTCAGGGATCTGGAAACACCATATATTTT. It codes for CASTPQGSGNTIYF.

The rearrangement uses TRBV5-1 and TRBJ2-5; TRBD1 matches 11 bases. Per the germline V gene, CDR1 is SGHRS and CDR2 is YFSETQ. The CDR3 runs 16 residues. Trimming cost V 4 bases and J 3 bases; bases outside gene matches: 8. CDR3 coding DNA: TGCGCCAGCAGCACCACAGGACAGGGGGCGGAAGAGACCCAGTACTTC. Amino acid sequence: CASSTTGQGAEETQYF.

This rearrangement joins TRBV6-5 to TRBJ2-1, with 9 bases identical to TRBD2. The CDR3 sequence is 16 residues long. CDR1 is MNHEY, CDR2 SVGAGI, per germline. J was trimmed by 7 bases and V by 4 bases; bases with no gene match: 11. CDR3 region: CASSSAGGGSRNEQFF. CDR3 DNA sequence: TGTGCCAGCAGTTCCGCGGGAGGGGGGTCCAGGAATGAGCAGTTCTTC.

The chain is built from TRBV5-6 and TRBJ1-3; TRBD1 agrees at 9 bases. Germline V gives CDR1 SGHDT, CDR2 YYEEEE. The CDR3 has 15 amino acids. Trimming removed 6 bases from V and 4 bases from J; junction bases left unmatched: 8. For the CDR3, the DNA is TGTGCCAGCACCGGAGACAGGGGGATAGGAAACACCATATATTTT. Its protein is CASTGDRGIGNTIYF.

The CDR3 DNA follows: TGTGCTAGTGGTTTGGTACAGCAAGAGACCCAGTACTTC. Translating it yields CASGLVQQETQYF. The chain has TRBV12-5 and TRBJ2-5; D unresolved. The V gene lost 0 bases and the J gene lost 2 bases, with 4 bases spanning the gap. Germline lookup yields CDR1 LGHNT and CDR2 FRNRAP. The CDR3 contains 13 residues.

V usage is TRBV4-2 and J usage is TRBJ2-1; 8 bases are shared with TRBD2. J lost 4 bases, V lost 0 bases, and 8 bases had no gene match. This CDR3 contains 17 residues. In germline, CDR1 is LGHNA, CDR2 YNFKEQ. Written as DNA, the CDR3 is TGTGCCAGCAGCCAAGAAGGAGCTAGCGGGCTTTACAATGAGCAGTTCTTC. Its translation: CASSQEGASGLYNEQFF.